This TCR beta chain stems from a study of blood T cell repertoires in COVID-19. At the level of the study: Whether acute or convalescent, the COVID-19 samples came from the United States, Italy and Spain. The cDNA or gDNA used as material had been derived from T cells, B-cell-depleted T cells, or PBMCs.

Under the authors' procedure: Scientists estimated how many nucleated cells there were by amplifying reference gene primers. Here immunoSEQ multiplex PCR was the method, and the copy in TCRdb shows in-frame clones only, minus some. V and J calls and clone size are those listed in that table; D and trimming were worked out from the DNA. The sample consists of about 410,000 clones, roughly 90% of them appearing once. The CDR3 totals 15 residues. From germline, CDR1 is SNHLY and CDR2 FYNNEI. V was pared by 6 bases and J by 5 bases, with 19 bases between. The V gene is TRBV2, the J gene TRBJ1-2; D not resolved. Sequenced material: peripheral blood. This clonotype was sampled from a woman aged 25 to 39 with active or convalescent COVID-19. The CDR3 nucleotides read TGTGCCAGCAGGGAGAAAGTGATGTCGGGGTATGGCTACACCTTC. This codes for CASREKVMSGYGYTF.